The clone carrying this T cell receptor (beta chain) was seen a few times. The data were taken from a study of cytomegalovirus exposure and HLA in healthy donors. The PCR contained 60 Vbeta and 13 Jbeta primers. Using immunoSEQ multiplex PCR, the repertoire was profiled, and TCRdb retains in-frame clones only, with some absent. The sample consists of 95,000 to 150,000 clones, about 81% of them appearing once. V lost 2 bases and J lost 0, with 9 bases in between. This CDR3 contains 15 residues. From germline, CDR1 is MNHNY and CDR2 SVGAGI (reference sequence). This sequence joins TRBV6-6 and TRBJ2-3, with TRBD2 as a possible D gene (5 bases). The sequencing sample was made of PBMCs. The TCR comes from a man aged 40-49 years in good health and CMV-seronegative. CDR3 bases: TGTGCCAGCAGTTACCGAGCGGCCAGCACAGATACGCAGTATTTT. This gives the protein CASSYRAASTDTQYF.